Sequencing of this TCR beta chain was carried out in a study of T cells after yellow fever vaccination (dated by TCRdb to between 2018 and 2021). For the study in its entirety: The SMART-Seq v4 Ultra Low Input RNA kit was used to prepare libraries from fractions with low cell numbers. To follow T-cell clones before and after both primary and booster YFV17D yellow fever vaccination, bulk TCR alpha and beta repertoires underwent longitudinal sequencing. Two healthy male donors made up the cohort, one aged 18 to 30 years and the other aged 30 to 40 years. Blood was drawn at multiple timepoints before and after primary and secondary immunization, with bulk PBMC replicates and cell subsets isolated. Overall results and qualifications from the work: The secondary T-cell response was found to be weaker but faster than the primary response, with a peak reached on day 5 rather than on day 15. After the booster, most of the clones that had expanded following primary vaccination were detected again (around 97% of CD4 and 80% to 90% of CD8), which suggests that memory was broadly maintained. FACS-sorted repertoires could contain abundant contaminating clonotypes from the bulk population, so computational filtering was required. A small fraction of clonotypes appeared in both the CD4 and CD8 compartments, likely as a result of convergent recombination. Only a couple of donors were included in the study, so the extent to which the findings can be generalized is limited.

This clonotype was observed many times. Its binding antigen is unknown. Within one base of it there is no much larger clone, and no base qualities were kept. The sample's treatment or condition, from its label and the paper: live attenuated yellow fever vaccine strain. A standard Ficoll-Paque protocol was used to isolate PBMCs from peripheral blood. Dynabeads CD4 and CD8 positive selection kits were used to isolate CD4 and CD8 T-cell fractions. TriZol was used to extract RNA from bulk PBMCs, CD4 and CD8 fractions, and dextramer-positive and dextramer-negative fractions. TCR cDNA was made using 5'RACE template switching, a step that added a universal primer site and unique molecular identifiers. Priming of cDNA synthesis was performed from both the TCR alpha and TCR beta constant segments. Libraries were amplified in two PCR steps, with sample barcodes and sequencing adapters added in the second step. Libraries were sequenced on Illumina HiSeq 2500 (2x100 bp) or NovaSeq (2x150 bp). As for the original processing: MIGEC was used to demultiplex reads and collapse the reads into UMI consensus sequences, and MiXCR was used for V(D)J alignment. Vaccine-responding clonotypes were defined with edgeR using replicate PBMC samples, requiring FDR below 0.01 and a log2 fold change above 5 up to day 15. Each bulk clonotype was labeled CD4 or CD8 based on which sequenced repertoire, CD4 or CD8, contained the clonotype at higher abundance. TCRdb itself trimmed the public reads at Q25 with fastp, ran MiXCR and retained productive beta chains. One record per CDR3 amino acid sequence lists the most common genes and DNA. TCRdb, rather than the study authors, made the V and J calls. Across this sample there are some 130,000 distinct CDR3 sequences, with 5% to 8% seen only once. The ten largest clones capture approximately 0.59% of the sample.

Sequenced material: CD4+ T cells sorted from PBMCs, taken 10 days after the yellow fever booster vaccination. The TCR was taken from a man aged 25 to 45 who received the YFV17D yellow fever vaccine.

The DNA is as follows: TGTGCCAGCAGCTTGGTGGCCGGAAAGATAGCTTTCTTT. The encoded protein is CASSLVAGKIAFF. This chain joins TRBV7-9 to TRBJ1-1; the D gene is unclear. The trim is 3 bases for V and 10 bases for J, with a gap of 15 bases between the germline ends. Based on the germline V gene (reference sequence), the CDR1 and CDR2 sequences are SEHNR and FQNEAQ. The CDR3 spans 13 residues, from the cysteine through the phenylalanine. Only the CDR3 part of the read is kept: 39 bases, read in frame from the first base. This CDR3, with the reference TRBV7-9 and TRBJ1-1 proteins standing in past its ends, gives the full variable domain DTGVSQNPRHKITKRGQNVTFRCDPISEHNRLYWYRQTLGQGPEFLTYFQNEAQLEKSRLLSDRFSAERPKGSFSTLEIQRTEQGDSAMYLCASSLVAGKIAFFGQGTRLTVV.